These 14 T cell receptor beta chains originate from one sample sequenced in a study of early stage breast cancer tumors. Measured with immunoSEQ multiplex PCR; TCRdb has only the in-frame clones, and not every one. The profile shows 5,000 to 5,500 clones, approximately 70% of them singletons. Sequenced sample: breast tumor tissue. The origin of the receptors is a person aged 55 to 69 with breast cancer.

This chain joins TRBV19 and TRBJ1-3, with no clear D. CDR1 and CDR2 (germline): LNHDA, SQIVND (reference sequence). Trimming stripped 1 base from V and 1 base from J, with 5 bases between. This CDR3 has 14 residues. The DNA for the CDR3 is TGTGCCAGTAGTATAGTAATATCTGGAAACACCATATATTTT. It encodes CASSIVISGNTIYF.

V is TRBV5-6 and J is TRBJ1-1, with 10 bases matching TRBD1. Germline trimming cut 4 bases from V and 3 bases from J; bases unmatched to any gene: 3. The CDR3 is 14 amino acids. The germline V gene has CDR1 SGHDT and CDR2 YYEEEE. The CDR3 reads CASSVGQGDTEAFF. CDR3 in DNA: TGTGCCAGCAGCGTAGGACAGGGGGACACTGAAGCTTTCTTT.

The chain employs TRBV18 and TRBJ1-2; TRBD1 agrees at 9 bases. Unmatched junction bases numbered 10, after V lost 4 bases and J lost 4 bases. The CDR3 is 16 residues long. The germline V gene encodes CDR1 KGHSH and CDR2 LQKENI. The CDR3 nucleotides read TGTGCCAGCTCACACCCCGGGACAGGGACTCTCTATGGCTACACCTTC. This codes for CASSHPGTGTLYGYTF.

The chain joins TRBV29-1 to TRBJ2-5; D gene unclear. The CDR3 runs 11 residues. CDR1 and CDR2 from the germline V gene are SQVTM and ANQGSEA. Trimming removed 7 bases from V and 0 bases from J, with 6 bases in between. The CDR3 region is CSGAYQETQYF. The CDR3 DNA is TGCAGCGGGGCGTACCAAGAGACCCAGTACTTC.

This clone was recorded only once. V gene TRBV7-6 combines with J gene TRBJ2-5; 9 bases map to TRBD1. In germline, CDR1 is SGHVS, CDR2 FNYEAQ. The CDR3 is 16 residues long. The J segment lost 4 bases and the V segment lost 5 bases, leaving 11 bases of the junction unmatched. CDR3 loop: CASSVRTGAEGETQYF. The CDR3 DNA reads TGTGCCAGCAGCGTCCGGACAGGGGCCGAGGGAGAGACCCAGTACTTC. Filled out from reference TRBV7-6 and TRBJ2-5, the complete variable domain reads GAGVSQSPRYKVTKRGQDVALRCDPISGHVSLYWYRQALGQGPEFLTYFNYEAQQDKSGLPNDRFSAERPEGSISTLTIQRTEQRDSAMYRCASSVRTGAEGETQYFGPGTRLLVL.

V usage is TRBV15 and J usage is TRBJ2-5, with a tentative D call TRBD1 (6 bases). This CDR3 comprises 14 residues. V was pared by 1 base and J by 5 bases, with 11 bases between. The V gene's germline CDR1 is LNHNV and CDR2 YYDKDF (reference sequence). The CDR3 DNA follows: TGTGCCACCAGCAGAGGGACAGTCCTGGAGACCCAGTACTTC. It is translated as CATSRGTVLETQYF.

This CDR3 is CASSQEMSGGVKETQYF. CDR3 nucleotides: TGTGCCAGCAGCCAAGAAATGAGTGGGGGCGTTAAAGAGACCCAGTACTTC. This chain connects TRBV4-2 to TRBJ2-5; weak D call: TRBD1 (6 bases). V lost 0 bases and J lost 3, with 17 bases in between. CDR1 and CDR2 from the germline V gene are LGHNA and YNFKEQ. The CDR3 extends over 17 amino acids.

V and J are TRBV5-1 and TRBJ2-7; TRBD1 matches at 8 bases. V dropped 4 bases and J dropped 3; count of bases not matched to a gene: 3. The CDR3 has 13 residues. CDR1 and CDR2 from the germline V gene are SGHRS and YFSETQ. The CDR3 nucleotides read TGCGCCAGCAGCACAGGACAGGGCTACGAGCAGTACTTC. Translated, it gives CASSTGQGYEQYF.

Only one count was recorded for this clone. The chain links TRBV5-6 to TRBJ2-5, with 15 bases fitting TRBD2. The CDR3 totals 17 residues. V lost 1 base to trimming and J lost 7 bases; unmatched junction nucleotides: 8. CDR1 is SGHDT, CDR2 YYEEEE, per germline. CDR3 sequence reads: CASSLYGTSGRRGTQYF. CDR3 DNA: TGTGCCAGCAGCTTGTATGGGACTAGCGGGAGGAGAGGGACCCAGTACTTC.

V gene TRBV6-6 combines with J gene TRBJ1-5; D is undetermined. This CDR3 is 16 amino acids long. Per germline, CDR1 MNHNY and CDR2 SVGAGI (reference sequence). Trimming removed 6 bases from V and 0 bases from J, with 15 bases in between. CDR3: CASSHGLFGSNQPQHF. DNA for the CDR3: TGTGCCAGCAGCCACGGACTTTTCGGTAGCAATCAGCCCCAGCATTTT.

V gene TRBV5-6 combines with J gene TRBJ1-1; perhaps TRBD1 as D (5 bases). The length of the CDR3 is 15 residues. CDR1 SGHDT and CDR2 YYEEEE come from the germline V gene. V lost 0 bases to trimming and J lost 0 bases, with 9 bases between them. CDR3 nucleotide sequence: TGTGCCAGCAGCTTGGAGGGGTACATGAACACTGAAGCTTTCTTT. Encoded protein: CASSLEGYMNTEAFF.

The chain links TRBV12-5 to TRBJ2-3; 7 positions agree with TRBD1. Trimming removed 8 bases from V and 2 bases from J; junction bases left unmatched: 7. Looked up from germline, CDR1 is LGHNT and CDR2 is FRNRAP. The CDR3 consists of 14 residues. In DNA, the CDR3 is TGTGCTAGTAACCGGGACAGAGACACAGATACGCAGTATTTT. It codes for CASNRDRDTDTQYF.

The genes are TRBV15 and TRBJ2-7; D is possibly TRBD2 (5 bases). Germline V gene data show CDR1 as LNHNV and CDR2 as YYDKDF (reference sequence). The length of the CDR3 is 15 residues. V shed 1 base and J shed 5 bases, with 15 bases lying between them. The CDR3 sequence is CATSRGARDGNEQYF. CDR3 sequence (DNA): TGTGCCACCAGCAGAGGGGCCCGTGACGGGAACGAGCAGTACTTC.

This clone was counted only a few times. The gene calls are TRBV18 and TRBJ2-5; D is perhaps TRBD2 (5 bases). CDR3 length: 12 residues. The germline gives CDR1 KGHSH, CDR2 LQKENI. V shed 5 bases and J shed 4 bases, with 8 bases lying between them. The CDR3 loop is CASSSGPETQYF. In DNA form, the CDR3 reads TGTGCCAGCTCAAGCGGTCCAGAGACCCAGTACTTC.